These 25 T cell receptor beta chains originate from one sample sequenced in a study of T-cell memory formation after mild COVID-19. TCRdb redid the calling of the 5' RACE reads with MiXCR, one entry per CDR3 protein. The sample lists about 430,000 distinct CDR3 sequences, under 20% occurring once. Sequencing input: PBMCs or a T cell subset sorted from them (not recorded which). These receptors all come from a man younger than 35 who had mild COVID-19 (a few samples of this study predate the infection). Cell type and time point are not known.

The V gene is TRBV6-2 or TRBV6-3, the J gene TRBJ2-1; possibly TRBD1 or TRBD2 for D (5 bases each). The CDR3 is made up of 14 amino acids. Trimming shortened V by 9 bases and J by 2 bases, and 14 bases separated the two germline ends. Germline V CDR1 and CDR2: MNHEY, SVGEGT. CDR3 residues: CASHRGLTYNEQFF. DNA of the CDR3: TGTGCCAGTCACCGGGGCCTTACCTACAATGAGCAGTTCTTC.

This clonotype has just a few counts. This chain links TRBV20-1 with TRBJ1-4, with D unclear. The V end was cut by 0 bases, the J end by 10 bases, with 12 bases between. CDR3 length equals 13 residues. Germline lookup yields CDR1 DFQATT and CDR2 SNEGSKA (reference sequence). Written as DNA, the CDR3 is TGCAGTGCTAGAGAACGGAGCTTTGGAAAACTGTTTTTT. This translates into CSARERSFGKLFF.

The CDR3 sequence is CASSTSGQGTDTQYF. CDR3 nucleotide sequence: TGCGCCAGCAGCACCTCGGGACAGGGAACAGATACGCAGTATTTT. The rearrangement joins TRBV5-1 to TRBJ2-3; 9 bases line up with TRBD1. J was trimmed by 3 bases and V by 4 bases; bases with no gene match: 6. The CDR3 extends over 15 amino acids. Germline loops: CDR1 SGHRS, CDR2 YFSETQ.

This clonotype has only a few counts. This chain links TRBV20-1 with TRBJ2-1; D gene ambiguous. Trimming removed 7 bases from V and 5 bases from J, with 9 bases in between. Per germline, CDR1 DFQATT and CDR2 SNEGSKA (reference sequence). This CDR3 comprises 11 residues. The CDR3 sequence is CSESRNNEQFF. CDR3 in DNA: TGCAGTGAAAGCAGAAACAATGAGCAGTTCTTC.

This clonotype was observed a handful of times. This chain uses TRBV7-9 with TRBJ1-1; the D gene is possibly TRBD1 (5 bases). Germline V CDR1 and CDR2: SEHNR, FQNEAQ (reference sequence). V lost 4 bases and J lost 1, with 10 bases in between. The CDR3 consists of 14 residues. CDR3 DNA sequence: TGTGCCAGCAGCTCCGGGACGCGGAACACTGAAGCTTTCTTT. It encodes CASSSGTRNTEAFF.

The sample holds a few counts of this clonotype. The chain joins TRBV15 to TRBJ2-5; no reliable D call. V lost 7 bases, J lost 2 bases, and 14 bases lay in between. Germline V gene sequence: CDR1 LNHNV, CDR2 YYDKDF (reference sequence). The CDR3 spans 14 residues. The CDR3 nucleotides read TGTGCCACCACGCGTGCAGCCCAACAAGAGACCCAGTACTTC. Translated: CATTRAAQQETQYF.

CDR3 DNA: TGTGCCACTGGGACGGGGAACACTGAAGCTTTCTTT. The encoded protein is CATGTGNTEAFF. The V and J genes are TRBV25-1 and TRBJ1-1; D might be TRBD1 (5 bases). The CDR3 has 12 residues. V lost 10 bases to trimming and J lost 1 base, with 10 bases between them. The germline V gene encodes CDR1 MGHDK and CDR2 SYGVNS. Variable domain in full (rest from reference TRBV25-1 and TRBJ1-1): EADIYQTPRYLVIGTGKKITLECSQTMGHDKMYWYQQDPGMELHLIHYSYGVNSTEKGDLSSESTVSRIRTEHFPLTLESARPSHTSQYLCATGTGNTEAFFGQGTRLTVV.

This clonotype was observed a handful of times. The chain carries TRBV27 and TRBJ1-1, with a weak D call TRBD1 (6 bases). This CDR3 contains 15 residues. Germline lookup yields CDR1 MNHEY and CDR2 SMNVEV (reference sequence). V lost 5 bases, J lost 5 bases, and 18 bases lay in between. This CDR3 reads CASSPRRGRGTEAFF. The CDR3 bases are TGTGCCAGCAGTCCCCGCCGGGGGCGCGGGACTGAAGCTTTCTTT.

This clonotype was seen ten or more times. This chain connects TRBV12-3 or TRBV12-4 to TRBJ1-5; D possibly corresponds to TRBD1 (6 bases). CDR3 length: 14 amino acids. V lost 6 bases, J lost 1 base, and 10 bases lay in between. CDR3 sequence: CASSLDRSNQPQHF. The CDR3 bases are TGTGCCAGCAGCCTCGACAGGAGCAATCAGCCCCAGCATTTT.

This chain links TRBV6-1 with TRBJ2-7; unclear D gene. The V end was cut by 3 bases, the J end by 0 bases, with 12 bases between. The CDR3 runs 15 residues. CDR1 is MNHNS, CDR2 SASEGT, per germline. The CDR3 coding sequence is TGTGCCAGCAGTGACCCGCAGAGGAGCTCCTACGAGCAGTACTTC. It translates to CASSDPQRSSYEQYF.

This clonotype was picked up a small number of times. V usage is TRBV20-1 and J usage is TRBJ1-5; no firm D call. The CDR3 totals 14 residues. V was trimmed by 0 bases and J by 3 bases, leaving 9 bases between them. Germline values: CDR1 DFQATT, CDR2 SNEGSKA (reference sequence). The CDR3 DNA reads as TGCAGTGCTAGAGATCCGGGCTTCAATCAGCCCCAGCATTTT. Protein: CSARDPGFNQPQHF.

This clonotype came up once. V is TRBV7-2 and J is TRBJ1-2; TRBD1 is a possible D gene (5 bases). Germline V CDR1 and CDR2: SGHTA, FQGNSA. CDR3 length: 16 amino acids. With 3 bases removed from V and 4 bases from J, the gap between germline ends came to 18 bases. The CDR3 is CASSFSMGQQLYGYTF. The CDR3 DNA is TGTGCCAGCAGCTTTAGCATGGGGCAGCAGCTCTATGGCTACACCTTC.

This rearrangement joins TRBV20-1 to TRBJ1-2; D is ambiguous. Germline V gene sequence: CDR1 DFQATT, CDR2 SNEGSKA (reference sequence). Trimming removed 1 base from V and 0 bases from J, with 12 bases in between. This CDR3 is 15 amino acids long. In DNA form, the CDR3 reads TGCAGTGCTAGAGTGGGCCTACTCACTAACTATGGCTACACCTTC. Translation: CSARVGLLTNYGYTF.

This clonotype has more than one count but fewer than ten. The rearrangement links TRBV5-1 to TRBJ2-5, with 7 bases fitting TRBD1. This CDR3 is built from 15 residues. The V gene's germline CDR1 is SGHRS and CDR2 YFSETQ. V was clipped by 0 bases and J by 3 bases; unmatched bases: 5. CDR3 sequence: CASSLAEGAKETQYF. As DNA, the CDR3 is TGCGCCAGCAGCTTGGCCGAGGGGGCAAAAGAGACCCAGTACTTC. The entire variable domain, with the rest obtained from reference TRBV5-1 and TRBJ2-5, is as follows: KAGVTQTPRYLIKTRGQQVTLSCSPISGHRSVSWYQQTPGQGLQFLFEYFSETQRNKGNFPGRFSGRQFSNSRSEMNVSTLELGDSALYLCASSLAEGAKETQYFGPGTRLLVL.

This chain uses TRBV12-3 or TRBV12-4 with TRBJ1-2; no definite D call. V lost 5 bases, J lost 7 bases, and 11 bases lay in between. The CDR3 runs 12 residues. The CDR3 spells CASSLTLRGYTF. The CDR3 DNA reads as TGTGCCAGCAGTCTGACATTACGTGGCTACACCTTC.

This chain connects TRBV7-9 to TRBJ2-1, with D maybe TRBD2 (7 bases). CDR1 is SEHNR and CDR2 is FQNEAQ in the germline V gene (reference sequence). The CDR3 contains 13 residues. The V and J ends lost 0 bases and 15 bases respectively, with 15 bases between them. The CDR3 region is CASSLAAGAAPFF. DNA of the CDR3: TGTGCCAGCAGCTTAGCGGCGGGGGCAGCGCCGTTCTTC.

The rearrangement joins TRBV6-5 to TRBJ1-1, with unresolved D. This CDR3 comprises 14 residues. Trimming removed 6 bases at V and 0 bases at J, with 11 bases between. The V gene's germline CDR1 is MNHEY and CDR2 SVGAGI. CDR3 sequence: CASRMGMMNTEAFF. The CDR3, as DNA: TGTGCCAGCAGGATGGGCATGATGAACACTGAAGCTTTCTTT.

V is TRBV28 and J is TRBJ1-4; maybe TRBD1 (5 bases). The CDR3 loop spans 14 amino acids. Trimming pared 6 bases from V and 0 bases from J, leaving 8 bases between. Germline V CDR1 and CDR2: MDHEN, SYDVKM. CDR3 DNA: TGTGCCAGCAGGGGGGAGGCAACTAATGAAAAACTGTTTTTT. The encoded protein is CASRGEATNEKLFF.

This sequence joins TRBV5-1 and TRBJ1-2, with 9 bases that match TRBD1. The germline CDR1 and CDR2 sequences are SGHRS and YFSETQ. J gave up 4 bases and V 3 bases, and 7 bases lay outside the gene matches. The CDR3 is 15 residues long. The CDR3 reads CASSWTGDGVYGYTF. The CDR3 DNA is TGCGCCAGCAGCTGGACAGGGGACGGCGTCTATGGCTACACCTTC. The full variable domain, its missing parts supplied by reference TRBV5-1 and TRBJ1-2, is KAGVTQTPRYLIKTRGQQVTLSCSPISGHRSVSWYQQTPGQGLQFLFEYFSETQRNKGNFPGRFSGRQFSNSRSEMNVSTLELGDSALYLCASSWTGDGVYGYTFGSGTRLTVV.

J is TRBJ2-3 and V is TRBV20-1; D is tentatively TRBD1 or TRBD2 (6 bases each). The V end lost 5 bases, the J end lost 2 bases, and 14 bases lay between the germline ends. The CDR3 covers 14 residues. Germline CDR1 DFQATT, CDR2 SNEGSKA (reference sequence). The CDR3 nucleotides are TGCAGTGCTCCTAAAGGGGGGAACACAGATACGCAGTATTTT. This sequence encodes CSAPKGGNTDTQYF.

This clonotype occurred many times. This sequence joins TRBV6-1 and TRBJ2-7; D gene uncertain. Germline-derived CDR1 and CDR2 are MNHNS and SASEGT. Trimming took 0 bases from V and 1 from J, leaving 7 bases between them. This CDR3 is built from 14 residues. The CDR3 DNA reads TGTGCCAGCAGTGAAGCGGGCGGATCCTACGAGCAGTACGTC. Protein product: CASSEAGGSYEQYV.

J is TRBJ2-1 and V is TRBV7-9; the match to TRBD2 covers 10 bases. CDR3 size: 14 residues. V shed 4 bases and J 9 bases; nucleotides not matched to a gene: 6. CDR1 is SEHNR, CDR2 FQNEAQ, per germline (reference sequence). This CDR3 is CASSWQGLASEQFF. As DNA, the CDR3 is TGTGCCAGCAGCTGGCAGGGACTAGCGTCTGAGCAGTTCTTC.

The chain employs TRBV5-1 and TRBJ1-1, with D tentatively TRBD1 (6 bases). CDR3 size: 19 residues. Trimming took off 1 base at V and 0 bases at J, with 22 bases between the two ends. Germline lookup yields CDR1 SGHRS and CDR2 YFSETQ. The CDR3 sequence: CASSLTGTAREGMNTEAFF. The CDR3 nucleotides are TGCGCCAGCAGCTTGACAGGGACTGCGAGGGAGGGGATGAACACTGAAGCTTTCTTT. The full variable domain, with the rest looked up from reference TRBV5-1 and TRBJ1-1, is KAGVTQTPRYLIKTRGQQVTLSCSPISGHRSVSWYQQTPGQGLQFLFEYFSETQRNKGNFPGRFSGRQFSNSRSEMNVSTLELGDSALYLCASSLTGTAREGMNTEAFFGQGTRLTVV.

The chain carries TRBV7-2 and TRBJ2-2, with TRBD2 as a possible D gene (6 bases). Trimming stripped 3 bases from V and 7 bases from J, with 21 bases between. CDR3 length equals 17 residues. Per germline, CDR1 SGHTA and CDR2 FQGNSA. Here the CDR3 DNA reads TGTGCCAGCAGCTTCGTCGGTTCGGAGGGGTACGGCGGGGAGCTGTTTTTT. Its translation is CASSFVGSEGYGGELFF.

The J gene is TRBJ1-1, the V gene TRBV29-1, with D perhaps TRBD1 (5 bases). This CDR3 has 12 residues. V dropped 6 bases and J dropped 6 bases, with 14 bases sitting between them. Germline V gene data show CDR1 as SQVTM and CDR2 as ANQGSEA. CDR3 amino acids: CSVLLTVAEAFF. CDR3 DNA: TGCAGCGTCCTCCTGACAGTAGCTGAAGCTTTCTTT.